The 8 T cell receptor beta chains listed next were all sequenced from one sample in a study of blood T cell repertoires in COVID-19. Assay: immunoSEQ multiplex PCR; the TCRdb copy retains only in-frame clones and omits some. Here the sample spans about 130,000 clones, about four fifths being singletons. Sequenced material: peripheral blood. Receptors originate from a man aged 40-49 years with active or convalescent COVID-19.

The CDR3, as DNA: TGCAGTGCTAGTCGGACAGCCCAGTCCTACGAGCAGTACTTC. It encodes CSASRTAQSYEQYF. The chain links TRBV20-1 to TRBJ2-7; a possible D gene is TRBD1 (6 bases). Germline V gene sequence: CDR1 DFQATT, CDR2 SNEGSKA (reference sequence). V lost 3 bases, J lost 1 base, and 13 bases lay in between. The CDR3 spans 14 residues.

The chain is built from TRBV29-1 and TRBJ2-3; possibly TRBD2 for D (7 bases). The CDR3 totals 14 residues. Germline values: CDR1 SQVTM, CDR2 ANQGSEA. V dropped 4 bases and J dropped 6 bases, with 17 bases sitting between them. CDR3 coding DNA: TGCAGCGTTGGGCGGGGGCGAATTATTGATACGCAGTATTTT. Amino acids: CSVGRGRIIDTQYF.

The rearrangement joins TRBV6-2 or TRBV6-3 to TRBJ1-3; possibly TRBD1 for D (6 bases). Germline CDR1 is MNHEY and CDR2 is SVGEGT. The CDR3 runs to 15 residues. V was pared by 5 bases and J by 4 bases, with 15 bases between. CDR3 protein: CASSDDRTSGNTIYF. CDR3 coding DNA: TGTGCCAGCAGTGATGACAGGACCTCAGGAAACACCATATATTTT.

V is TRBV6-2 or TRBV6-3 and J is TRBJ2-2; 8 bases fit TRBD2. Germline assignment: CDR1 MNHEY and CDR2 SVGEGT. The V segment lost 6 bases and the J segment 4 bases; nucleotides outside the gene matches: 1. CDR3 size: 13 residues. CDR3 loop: CASSTSGTGELFF. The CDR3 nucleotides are TGTGCCAGCAGCACTAGCGGCACCGGGGAGCTGTTTTTT.

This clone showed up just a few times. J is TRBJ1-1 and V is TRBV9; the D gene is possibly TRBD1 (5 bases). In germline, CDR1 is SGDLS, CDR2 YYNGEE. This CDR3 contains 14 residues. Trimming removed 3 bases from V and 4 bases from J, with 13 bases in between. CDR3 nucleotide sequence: TGTGCCAGCAGCGGACCAGGGTGGGGCACTGAAGCTTTCTTT. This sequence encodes CASSGPGWGTEAFF.

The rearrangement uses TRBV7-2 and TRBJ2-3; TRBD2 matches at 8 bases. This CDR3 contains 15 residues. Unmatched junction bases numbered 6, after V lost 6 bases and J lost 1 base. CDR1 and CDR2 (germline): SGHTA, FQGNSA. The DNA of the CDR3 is TGTGCCAGCAGGCCCCGAGCGGGGGGCACAGATACGCAGTATTTT. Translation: CASRPRAGGTDTQYF.

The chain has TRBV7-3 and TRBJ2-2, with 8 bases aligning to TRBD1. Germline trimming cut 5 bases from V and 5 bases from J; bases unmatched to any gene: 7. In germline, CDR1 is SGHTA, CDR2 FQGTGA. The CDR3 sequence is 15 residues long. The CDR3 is CASSRPGQVTGELFF. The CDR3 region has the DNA TGTGCCAGCAGCCGTCCGGGACAGGTGACCGGGGAGCTGTTTTTT.

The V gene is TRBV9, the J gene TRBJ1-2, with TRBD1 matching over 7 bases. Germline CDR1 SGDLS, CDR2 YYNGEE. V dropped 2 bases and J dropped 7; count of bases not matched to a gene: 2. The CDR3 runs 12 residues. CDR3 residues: CASSVNRGGYTF. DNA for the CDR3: TGTGCCAGCAGCGTGAACAGGGGTGGCTACACCTTC. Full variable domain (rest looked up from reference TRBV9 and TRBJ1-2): DSGVTQTPKHLITATGQRVTLRCSPRSGDLSVYWYQQSLDQGLQFLIQYYNGEERAKGNILERFSAQQFPDLHSELNLSSLELGDSALYFCASSVNRGGYTFGSGTRLTVV.